These T cell receptor beta chains were read from a single sample in a study of tumor-infiltrating lymphocytes in primary liver carcinoma. One entry per CDR3 protein results from TCRdb running MiXCR on the multiplex PCR reads. This table has approximately 88,000 distinct CDR3 sequences, 68% appearing once. The sequenced material came from tumor-adjacent normal liver tissue. These receptors originate from a man aged 35-49 years with primary liver carcinoma and hepatitis B virus infection. The CDR3 runs from the conserved cysteine through the conserved F or W. A D gene is named only where the DNA matches it firmly. Size tells how often a clone was seen (once, few, many) or the class of an expanded clone, and some rows leave it out.

TRBJ1-3 | - | many | TRBV6-5 | TGTGCCAGCAGTTATGGGGGGGGAGCGGGAGGAAACACCATATATTTT | CASSYGGGAGGNTIYF
TRBJ1-5 | TRBD1 | many | TRBV6-6 | TGTGCCAGCAGCTTGACAGGGGACAATCAGCCCCAGCATTTT | CASSLTGDNQPQHF
TRBJ1-1 | TRBD1 | - | TRBV29-1 | TGCAGCGTTGAAGAAGAGGCAGGGGGCACTGAAGTTTTCTTT | CSVEEEAGGTEVFF
TRBJ2-1 | TRBD2 | few | TRBV5-1 | TGCGCCAGCAGCTTGGCGCGGGAGGCCTACAATGAGCAGTTCTTC | CASSLAREAYNEQFF
TRBJ2-1 | - | medium-sized | TRBV11-1 | TGTGCCAGCAGCTCGTCCGAAATCAATGAGCAGTTCTTC | CASSSSEINEQFF
TRBJ2-3 | - | - | TRBV11-2 | TGTGCCAGCAGCTTACTAGTGGGAGGAGAGGATACGCAGTGTTTT | CASSLLVGGEDTQCF
TRBJ1-1 | TRBD1 | - | TRBV11-1 | TGTGTCAGCAGCCTGGGACAGAGGAACACTGAAGCTTTCTTT | CVSSLGQRNTEAFF
TRBJ2-1 | - | - | TRBV2 | TGTGCCAGCAGTAGGTGGAACATAAGCTACAATGAGCAGTTCTTC | CASSRWNISYNEQFF
TRBJ2-5 | - | - | TRBV21-1 | TGTGCCAGCAGCAAGCCTATCCCCGAGGGCAAGACCCAGTACTTC | CASSKPIPEGKTQYF
TRBJ2-6 | - | - | TRBV2 | TGTGCCAGCAGTGACATTTCTTCTGGGGCCAACGTCCTGACTTTC | CASSDISSGANVLTF
TRBJ2-1 | - | - | TRBV29-1 | TGCGGCGTCCAACTCGGACCTAATGGGCAGTTCTTC | CGVQLGPNGQFF
TRBJ2-7 | TRBD1 | - | TRBV7-9 | TGTGCCAGCAGCTCCTGGGACAGGGGGAACGAGCAGTACTTC | CASSSWDRGNEQYF
TRBJ1-3 | - | - | TRBV16 | TGTGCCAGCAGCCTGGACGGAAGCTCTGGAAACACCATATATTTT | CASSLDGSSGNTIYF
TRBJ2-1 | - | - | TRBV5-1 | TGCGCCAGCAGCTGGGGATACAACGGCGCCTACAGTGAGCAGTTCTTC | CASSWGYNGAYSEQFF
TRBJ2-1 | - | - | TRBV11-3 | TGTGCCAGCAGCCCGCTCAGGGGGGGGAATGAGCAGCTCTTC | CASSPLRGGNEQLF
TRBJ1-1 | - | - | TRBV5-4 | TGTGCCAGCGGCTTGGCCGGTCAGGAGAACACTGAAGCTTTCTTT | CASGLAGQENTEAFF
TRBJ2-2 | - | many | TRBV7-8 | TGTGCCAGCAGCTTAAACCGGGGGACGAACACCGGGGAGCTGTTTTTT | CASSLNRGTNTGELFF
TRBJ2-2 | TRBD1 | many | TRBV6-1 | TGTGCCGGCCGGGACAGGGACACCGGGGAGCTGTTTTTT | CAGRDRDTGELFF
TRBJ2-2 | - | - | TRBV9 | TGTGCCAGCAGCGTAGACCCAGCGGGTGACGCCGGGGAGCTGTTTTTT | CASSVDPAGDAGELFF
TRBJ2-7 | - | many | TRBV5-4 | TGTGCCAGCAGCACACGACTAACCTACGAGCAGTACTTC | CASSTRLTYEQYF
TRBJ2-7 | - | - | TRBV29-1 | TGCAGCGTGGGAACCAACTACGGGCAGTACTTC | CSVGTNYGQYF
TRBJ2-7 | - | - | TRBV10-3 | TGCGCCATCAGTGGAAGGGAGCAACCGCCCTACGAGCAGTACTTC | CAISGREQPPYEQYF
TRBJ1-6 | - | many | TRBV5-6 | TGTGCCAGCAGAGGTAGCTCAATCAATTCACCCCTCCACTTT | CASRGSSINSPLHF
TRBJ2-7 | - | few | TRBV6-2/TRBV6-3 | TGTGCCGCCGACGCAGCCTCCGGCCCCCTTGGCGAGCAGTACTTC | CAADAASGPLGEQYF
TRBJ2-7 | - | once | TRBV5-5 | TGTGCCAGCAACTTGATTGGGGGTGCACCCTACGAGCAGTACTTC | CASNLIGGAPYEQYF
TRBJ2-6 | - | - | TRBV11-2 | TGTGACAGCAGCTTAGGGCCAGGGCACAGCTCCGGGGCCAACGCCCTGACTTTC | CDSSLGPGHSSGANALTF
TRBJ2-1 | - | few | TRBV5-1 | TGCGCCAGCAGCTTGGGGGGAACGGTCAATGAGCAGTTCTTC | CASSLGGTVNEQFF
TRBJ2-7 | TRBD2 | - | TRBV6-1 | TGTGCCTGCAGTGAGCGGGAGGCAGCCTACGAGCAGTACTTC | CACSEREAAYEQYF
TRBJ1-2 | - | once | TRBV11-2 | TGTGCCATCAGCTTAGTGTCCGGGGCGAACTATGGCTACACCTTC | CAISLVSGANYGYTF
TRBJ2-2 | TRBD1 | - | TRBV11-2 | TGTGCCAGCATCTTTGATAGGGACAGGGTCGGCACCGGTGAGCTGTTTTTT | CASIFDRDRVGTGELFF
TRBJ2-1 | TRBD2 | - | TRBV11-1 | TGTGCCAGCAGCCTGGGACTAGCGGAAGAAATTGAGAATGAGCAGTTCTTC | CASSLGLAEEIENEQFF
TRBJ2-5 | TRBD2 | many | TRBV5-4 | TGTGCCAGCAGCTCTACGACTAGCGGGAGTGGAGAGACCCAGTACTTC | CASSSTTSGSGETQYF
TRBJ2-3 | TRBD2 | many | TRBV29-1 | TGCAGCGTTGCCGGTTTTACTAGCGCCGGCACAGATACGCAGTATTTT | CSVAGFTSAGTDTQYF
TRBJ2-6 | - | - | TRBV7-9 | TGTGCCAGCAGCCCCCAGGTCACCCCCTGGGCCAACGTCCTGACTTTC | CASSPQVTPWANVLTF
TRBJ2-7 | TRBD2 | - | TRBV4-1 | TGTGCCAGCAGCCAAGATCTGCGGGAGGGTGTCTACGAGCAGTACTTC | CASSQDLREGVYEQYF
TRBJ2-5 | TRBD1 | many | TRBV10-2 | TGCGCCACCAGACAGGGGACTCAAGAGACCCAGTACTTC | CATRQGTQETQYF
TRBJ2-1 | TRBD2 | - | TRBV6-6 | TGTGCTAGCAGTTACGGGGGGACGGATGCGGGGAATGAGCAGTTCTTC | CASSYGGTDAGNEQFF
TRBJ1-2 | - | many | TRBV12-3/TRBV12-4 | TGTGCCAGCACCATCGGAGAGGGCTGGTATGGCTACACCTTC | CASTIGEGWYGYTF
TRBJ2-3 | - | - | TRBV28 | TGTGCCAGCAGTACACAGAACGGGTCAGATACGCAGTATTTT | CASSTQNGSDTQYF
TRBJ2-5 | - | - | TRBV7-3 | TGTGCCAGCAGCTTATCGCAGGGGGAGACCCAGTACTTC | CASSLSQGETQYF
TRBJ1-1 | - | - | TRBV5-5 | TGTGCCAGCAGCTTGGGCAGGAACACTGAAGTTTTCTTT | CASSLGRNTEVFF
TRBJ2-1 | - | few | TRBV28 | TGTGCCAGCAGCGGGGGCCCCGGTGCCCACAATGAGCAGTTCTTC | CASSGGPGAHNEQFF
TRBJ2-3 | TRBD2 | - | TRBV11-2 | TGTGCCAGCAGTCCCCCGACTAGCGGCAGCACAGATACGCAGTGTTTC | CASSPPTSGSTDTQCF
TRBJ1-1 | TRBD1 | - | TRBV11-2 | TGTGTCAGCAGCTCCCAGGGGGGGGGCACTGGAGCTTTCTTT | CVSSSQGGGTGAFF
TRBJ2-2 | - | - | TRBV11-2 | TGTGCCAGGAGCGGGTGGTCAGCCGGGGAGCTGTTTTTC | CARSGWSAGELFF
TRBJ1-2 | - | few | TRBV7-9 | TGTGCCAGCAGCGGAGGGTTCGACCCTGGCTACACCTTC | CASSGGFDPGYTF
TRBJ2-4 | - | - | TRBV12-3/TRBV12-4 | TGTGCCAGTAGTTTCGGGCAGGGAGCCAAAAACGTTCAGTACTTC | CASSFGQGAKNVQYF
TRBJ2-3 | - | many | TRBV7-9 | TGTGCCAGCAACCCCGGGACAGATACGCAGTATTTT | CASNPGTDTQYF
TRBJ2-1 | - | - | TRBV6-1 | TGTGCCAGCAGTGAGGACATCTACGATGAGCAGCTCTTC | CASSEDIYDEQLF
TRBJ2-1 | TRBD2 | - | TRBV11-2 | TGTGCCAGCAGCCGTACTAGCGGATCCTACAATGAGCAGTTCTTC | CASSRTSGSYNEQFF
TRBJ2-7 | TRBD2 | - | TRBV6-6 | TGTGCCCGCAGTTCCCTCAGTAGCGGGGATCCCTACGAGCAGTACTTC | CARSSLSSGDPYEQYF
TRBJ2-7 | TRBD2 | - | TRBV6-1 | TGTGCCGGCAGACTAGCTGAGGACTACGAGCAGTACTTC | CAGRLAEDYEQYF
TRBJ2-1 | TRBD1 | - | TRBV6-6 | TGTACCAGCAGTTACCAGGGACAGGGGGCCGCTGAGCGGTTCTTC | CTSSYQGQGAAERFF
TRBJ2-5 | - | - | TRBV29-1 | TGCAGCGTTGAAGATCGGCAATGGGCGGATACCCAGTACTTC | CSVEDRQWADTQYF
TRBJ1-5 | TRBD1 | - | TRBV11-2 | TGTGTCAGCAGCCCATATACAGGGGCTCAGCCCCAGCGTTTT | CVSSPYTGAQPQRF